The sequence of this TCR beta chain was determined in a study of T cells in Graves' hyperthyroidism and ophthalmopathy. Germline-derived CDR1 and CDR2 are MNHEY and SMNVEV (reference sequence). The trim removed 6 bases at V and 3 bases at J, leaving 5 bases unmatched. The CDR3 consists of 13 residues. This clonotype was observed a handful of times. Diagnoses rested on clinical symptoms, serum thyroxine and TRAb, thyroid ultrasound and orbital computed tomography. Amplified TCR beta CDR3 regions derived from RNA transcripts. RT-PCR in the first round (using the HTBI primer set) targeted the TCR CDR3. TCRdb itself ran the multiplex PCR reads through MiXCR, one entry per CDR3 protein. The sample shows fewer than 450,000 distinct CDR3 sequences, around 20% of them seen only once.

Sequencing was carried out using blood. The clonotype was recovered from a man aged 18 to 29 with Graves' ophthalmopathy. This chain joins TRBV27 and TRBJ2-7, with TRBD2 matching 7 bases. The CDR3: CASRSGTNYEQYF. The CDR3 nucleotides read TGTGCCAGCAGATCTGGGACTAACTACGAGCAGTACTTC.